The entry below gives a single T cell receptor beta chain sequence along with its context. Its specificity is not known. It was via CD45RO/CCR7/CD25/CD127/CD95/CD27 that CD4+ naive, central memory, regulatory and stem cell-like memory cells were sorted. Isolated RNA was reverse transcribed in full, so expressed TCRB transcripts were sequenced. Produced via immunoSEQ multiplex PCR; TCRdb's table is partial and in-frame only. The sample shows under 300,000 clones, approximately 25% of them seen only once. These data come from a study of beta chain features in type 1 diabetes. General study points: Shortening of TCRB CDR3s, moderate but significant, appeared in all four CD4+ subsets of Type 1 diabetes patients. Among patients, naive, central memory and Treg TCRB repertoires appeared more similar than among healthy donors. Patients with type 1 diabetes showed fewer VDJ junction insertions and more deletions. Any role of HLA type in TCRB rearrangement remained unresolved here.

V lost 2 bases and J 1 base, leaving 8 bases between the germline ends. The length of the CDR3 is 13 residues. CDR1 is GTSNPN and CDR2 is SVGIG in the germline V gene (reference sequence). This clonotype was sampled from a woman in her 30s with type 1 diabetes. The chain combines TRBV30 with TRBJ1-1; D is undetermined. Sequencing was carried out using naive CD4+ T cells from blood. CDR3: CAWSSGRNTEAFF. The CDR3 nucleotides read TGTGCCTGGAGTTCGGGTCGGAACACTGAAGCTTTCTTT. The full variable domain, rest sourced from reference TRBV30 and TRBJ1-1, is SQTIHQWPATLVQPVGSPLSLECTVEGTSNPNLYWYRQAAGRGLQLLFYSVGIGQISSEVPQNLSASRPQDRQFILSSKKLLLSDSGFYLCAWSSGRNTEAFFGQGTRLTVV.